What follows describes a single TCR beta chain. The antigen it binds to is not known. No qualities accompany the bases; no much larger clone lies one base away. This sample is drawn from a study of blood T cell repertoires in COVID-19 (dated by TCRdb to the early 2020s). For context, the study as a whole: The collaborator samples originated in the United States, Italy and Spain and spanned the acute and convalescent phases of COVID-19. The prospective study material was composed of cDNA or gDNA derived from T cells, B-cell-depleted T cells, or PBMCs. The dataset comprised deeply sampled blood TCRbeta repertoires from subjects exposed to, actively infected with, or recovered from COVID-19. The repertoires were made available in a free public database intended to serve as a resource for research on the immune response to SARS-CoV-2. Samples came from the ongoing ImmuneRACE study (first 160 participants) plus 1,254 subjects from 6 global collaborators. Nearly every sample came with metadata listing a de-identified subject ID, COVID-19 status, age in years and sex. HLA class I and class II types, where available, came from metadata supplied by the sample provider rather than from assay-based typing.

The full study reports these points: How much clinical and demographic metadata was included differed by source and by participant, and the metadata was provided uncurated.

TCRbeta CDR3 regions were amplified from genomic DNA by means of the immunoSEQ Assay, a bias-controlled multiplex PCR. In the source study's methods: The number of nucleated cells in each sample was estimated by amplification of reference gene primers within the assay. Sequence reads were collapsed and filtered to measure the absolute abundance of every unique TCRbeta CDR3 rearrangement. For each sample, productive Simpson clonality was calculated by taking the square root of Simpson's diversity index across productive rearrangements. This is the immuneACCESS table as TCRdb keeps it, with only in-frame sequences that have V and J called. A part of the clones is gone; compared with another copy, unresolved V genes explain less than half, and the rest is unexplained. The D gene and trimming were derived from the DNA, and the V and J assignments and clone size from that table. This sample comprises 200,000 to 250,000 clones, about 87% of them detected only once. The top ten constitute just over 0.85% of the sample.

The CDR3, from cysteine to phenylalanine, totals 22 residues. Only the CDR3 DNA is retained, 66 bases long and in frame from the first base. CDR1 and CDR2, per the germline V gene, are SGHVS and FNYEAQ. V has 3 bases trimmed and J has 0 bases trimmed; junction bases matching no gene number 19. Participants in the prospective study were enrolled through a virtual design, were aged roughly 18 to 90 years, and lived in roughly 24 United States geographic areas. In the prospective study, participants were assigned to cohorts based on the clinical history participants reported in a screening survey and a study questionnaire. A participant counted as exposed if, within 2 weeks of entering the study, that participant had been in contact with someone who had a PCR-confirmed or clinician-diagnosed COVID-19 case. Mobile phlebotomists in the prospective study collected whole blood, serum and a nasopharyngeal or oropharyngeal swab from every participant. Participants in the prospective study had the option to provide additional blood draws and questionnaires over a roughly two-month period. Blood samples from the prospective study were shipped frozen or at room temperature prior to DNA extraction.

The TCR was taken from a man aged 45 to 65 who had been exposed to COVID-19. The sequencing input was PBMCs or T cells enriched from blood (not recorded which). Rearrangement joined TRBV7-6 to TRBJ2-6; a stretch of 8 junction bases matches TRBD2. The CDR3 amino acid sequence is: CASSLVLSGTKGDDSGANVLTF. The DNA sequence reads TGTGCCAGCAGCTTGGTCCTTAGCGGGACTAAGGGGGATGACTCTGGGGCCAACGTCCTGACTTTC.